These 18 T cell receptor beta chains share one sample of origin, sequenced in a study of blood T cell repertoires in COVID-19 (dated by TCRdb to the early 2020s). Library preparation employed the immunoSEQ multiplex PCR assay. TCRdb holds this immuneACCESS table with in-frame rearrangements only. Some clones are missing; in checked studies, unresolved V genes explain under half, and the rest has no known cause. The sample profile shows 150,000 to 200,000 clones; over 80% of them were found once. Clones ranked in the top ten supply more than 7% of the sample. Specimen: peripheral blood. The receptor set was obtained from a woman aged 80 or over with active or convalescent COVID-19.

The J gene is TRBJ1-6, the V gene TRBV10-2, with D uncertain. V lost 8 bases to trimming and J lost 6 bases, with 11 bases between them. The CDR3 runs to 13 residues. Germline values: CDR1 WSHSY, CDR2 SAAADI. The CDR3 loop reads CASAGFLNSPLHF. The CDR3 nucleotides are TGCGCCAGCGCGGGATTCCTTAATTCACCCCTCCACTTT.

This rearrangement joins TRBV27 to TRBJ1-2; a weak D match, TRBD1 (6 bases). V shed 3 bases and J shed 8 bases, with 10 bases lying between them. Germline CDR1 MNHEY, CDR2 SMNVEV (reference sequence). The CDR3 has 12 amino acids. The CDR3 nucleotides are TGTGCCAGCAGTTTTCAGGGGCGAGGCTACACCTTC. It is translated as CASSFQGRGYTF.

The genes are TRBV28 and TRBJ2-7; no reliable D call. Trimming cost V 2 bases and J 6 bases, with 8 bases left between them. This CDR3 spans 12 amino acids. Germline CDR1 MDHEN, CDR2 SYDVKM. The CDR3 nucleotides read TGTGCCAGCAGTTTACTGCAGTCCGAGCAGTACTTC. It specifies CASSLLQSEQYF.

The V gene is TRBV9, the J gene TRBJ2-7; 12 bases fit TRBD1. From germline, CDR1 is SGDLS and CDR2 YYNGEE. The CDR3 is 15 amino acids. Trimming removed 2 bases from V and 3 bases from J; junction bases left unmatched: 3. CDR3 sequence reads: CASSVGTGGFYEQYF. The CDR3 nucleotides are TGTGCCAGCAGCGTTGGGACAGGGGGCTTCTACGAGCAGTACTTC.

CDR3 protein: CASTGQGETQYF. CDR3 sequence (DNA): TGTGCCAGTACGGGGCAGGGGGAGACCCAGTACTTC. The V gene is TRBV19, the J gene TRBJ2-5; D is perhaps TRBD1 (6 bases). The CDR3 has 12 amino acids. The ends were cut back, 7 bases at V and 5 bases at J, with 11 bases in the middle. The germline V gene has CDR1 LNHDA and CDR2 SQIVND (reference sequence). Drawing the rest from reference TRBV19 and TRBJ2-5, the complete variable domain is DGGITQSPKYLFRKEGQNVTLSCEQNLNHDAMYWYRQDPGQGLRLIYYSQIVNDFQKGDIAEGYSVSREKKESFPLTVTSAQKNPTAFYLCASTGQGETQYFGPGTRLLVL.

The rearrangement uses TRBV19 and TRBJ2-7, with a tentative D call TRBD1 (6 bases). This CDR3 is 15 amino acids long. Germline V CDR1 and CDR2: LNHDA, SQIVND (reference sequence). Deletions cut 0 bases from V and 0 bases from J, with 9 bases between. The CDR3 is CASSIEEQGSYEQYF. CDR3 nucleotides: TGTGCCAGTAGTATAGAGGAACAGGGCTCCTACGAGCAGTACTTC.

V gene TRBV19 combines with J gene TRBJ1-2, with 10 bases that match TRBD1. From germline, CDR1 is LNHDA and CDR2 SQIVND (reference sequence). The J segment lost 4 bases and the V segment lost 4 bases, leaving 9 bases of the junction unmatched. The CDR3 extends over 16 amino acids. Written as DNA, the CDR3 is TGTGCCAGTAGTAGGGACAGGGGACCCGGGGGCTATGGCTACACCTTC. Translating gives CASSRDRGPGGYGYTF.

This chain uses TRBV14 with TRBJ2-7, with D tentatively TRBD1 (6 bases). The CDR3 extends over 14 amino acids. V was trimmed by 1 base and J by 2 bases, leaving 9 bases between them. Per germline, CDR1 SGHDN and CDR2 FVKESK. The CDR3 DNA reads TGTGCCAGCAGCCAAGCGGACAGTCCCTACGAGCAGTACTTC. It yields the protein CASSQADSPYEQYF.

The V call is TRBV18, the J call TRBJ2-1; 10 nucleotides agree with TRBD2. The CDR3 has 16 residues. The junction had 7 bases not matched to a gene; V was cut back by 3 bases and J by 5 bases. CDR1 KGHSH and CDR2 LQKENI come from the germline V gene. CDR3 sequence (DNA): TGTGCCAGCTCACCTGTTACTAGCGGGGTGAACAATGAGCAGTTCTTC. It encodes CASSPVTSGVNNEQFF.

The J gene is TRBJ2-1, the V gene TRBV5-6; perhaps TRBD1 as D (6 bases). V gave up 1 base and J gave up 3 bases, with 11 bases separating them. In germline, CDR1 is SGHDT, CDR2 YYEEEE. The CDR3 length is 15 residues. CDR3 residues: CASSLWGLIYNEQFF. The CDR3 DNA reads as TGTGCCAGCAGCTTGTGGGGGCTCATCTACAATGAGCAGTTCTTC.

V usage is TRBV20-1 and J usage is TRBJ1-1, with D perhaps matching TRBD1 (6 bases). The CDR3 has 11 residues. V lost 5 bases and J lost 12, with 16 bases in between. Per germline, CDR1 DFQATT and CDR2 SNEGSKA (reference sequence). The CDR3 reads CSAGKGDLPFF. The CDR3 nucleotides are TGCAGTGCTGGAAAGGGGGACCTACCTTTCTTT.

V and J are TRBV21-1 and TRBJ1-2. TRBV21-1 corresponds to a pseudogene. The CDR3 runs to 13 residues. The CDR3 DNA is TGTGCCAGCAGCCCCCCTGGGAGCCATGGCTACACCTTC. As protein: CASSPPGSHGYTF.

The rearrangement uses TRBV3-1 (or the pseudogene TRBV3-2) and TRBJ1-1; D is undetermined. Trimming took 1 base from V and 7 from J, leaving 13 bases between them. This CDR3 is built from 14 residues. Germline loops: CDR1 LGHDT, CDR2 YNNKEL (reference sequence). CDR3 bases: TGTGCCAGCAGCCAAGGGCGGATCACCCTTGAAGCTTTCTTT. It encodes CASSQGRITLEAFF.

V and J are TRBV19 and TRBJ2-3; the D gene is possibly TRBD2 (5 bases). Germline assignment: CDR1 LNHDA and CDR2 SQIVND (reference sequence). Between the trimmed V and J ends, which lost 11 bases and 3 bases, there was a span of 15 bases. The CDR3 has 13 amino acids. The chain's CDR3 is CAARPRGTDTQYF. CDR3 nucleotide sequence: TGTGCCGCCCGGCCCCGAGGGACAGATACGCAGTATTTT.

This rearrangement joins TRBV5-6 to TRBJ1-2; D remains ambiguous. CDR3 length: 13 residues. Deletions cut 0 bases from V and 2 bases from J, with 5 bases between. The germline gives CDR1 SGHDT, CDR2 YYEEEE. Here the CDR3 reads CASSLVENYGYTF. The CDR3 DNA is TGTGCCAGCAGCTTGGTAGAGAACTATGGCTACACCTTC. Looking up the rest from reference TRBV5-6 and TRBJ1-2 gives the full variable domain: DAGVTQSPTHLIKTRGQQVTLRCSPKSGHDTVSWYQQALGQGPQFIFQYYEEEERQRGNFPDRFSGHQFPNYSSELNVNALLLGDSALYLCASSLVENYGYTFGSGTRLTVV.

CDR3 amino acids: CASSKSGGSYNEQFF. The CDR3 DNA reads TGTGCCAGCAGCAAAAGCGGGGGGTCTTACAATGAGCAGTTCTTC. V is TRBV5-4 and J is TRBJ2-1; 9 nucleotides line up with TRBD2. CDR1 is SGHNT, CDR2 YYREEE, per germline (reference sequence). V trimming: 4 bases; J trimming: 4 bases; junction bases outside the gene matches: 6. The CDR3 loop spans 15 amino acids.

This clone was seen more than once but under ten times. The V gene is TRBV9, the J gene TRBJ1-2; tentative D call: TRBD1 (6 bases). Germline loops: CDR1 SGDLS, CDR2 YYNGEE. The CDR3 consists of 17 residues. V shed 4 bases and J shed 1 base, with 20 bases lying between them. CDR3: CASSPGTYPPINYGYTF. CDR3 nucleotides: TGTGCCAGCAGCCCGGGGACATACCCACCTATTAACTATGGCTACACCTTC. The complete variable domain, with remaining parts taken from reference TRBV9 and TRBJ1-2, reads DSGVTQTPKHLITATGQRVTLRCSPRSGDLSVYWYQQSLDQGLQFLIQYYNGEERAKGNILERFSAQQFPDLHSELNLSSLELGDSALYFCASSPGTYPPINYGYTFGSGTRLTVV.

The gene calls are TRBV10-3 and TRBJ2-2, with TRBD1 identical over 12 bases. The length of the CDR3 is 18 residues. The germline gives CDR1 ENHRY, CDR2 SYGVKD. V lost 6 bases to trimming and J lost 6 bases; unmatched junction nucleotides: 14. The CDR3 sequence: CAIRGRDRGLREAGELFF. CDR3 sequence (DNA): TGTGCCATCAGAGGCCGGGACAGGGGGCTTCGGGAGGCCGGGGAGCTGTTTTTT.